What follows is one T cell receptor beta chain and its context. Its specificity is unknown. Donors gave 8 to 10 milliliters of peripheral blood apiece. Samples had at least 6.5 million PBMCs isolated from them. The entry originates in a study of blood T cells in healthy people across ages. Study outcomes and limitations: More naive CD4+ cells and higher diversity were found in long-lived than in aged donors.

Alongside a J-beta primer mix, a sample-barcoded 5' primer served in a second PCR lasting roughly 7 to 12 cycles. Sequencing recovered at least 2.5 million CDR3-containing paired-end reads from each sample. TCRdb reprocessed the 5' RACE reads via MiXCR and lists one record per CDR3 protein. The sample has 1 million or so distinct CDR3 sequences; 40% to 55% are singletons. The CDR3 has 16 amino acids. Germline V gives CDR1 MNHEY, CDR2 SVGAGI. The trim removed 5 bases at V and 0 bases at J, leaving 10 bases unmatched. The specimen was blood. The V call is TRBV6-5, the J call TRBJ2-7; 7 nucleotides agree with TRBD1. The sequence derives from a woman in her sixties in good health. The CDR3 bases are TGTGCCAGCAGTCACCGCAGGGGACAGAGCTCCTACGAGCAGTACTTC. Translation: CASSHRRGQSSYEQYF.